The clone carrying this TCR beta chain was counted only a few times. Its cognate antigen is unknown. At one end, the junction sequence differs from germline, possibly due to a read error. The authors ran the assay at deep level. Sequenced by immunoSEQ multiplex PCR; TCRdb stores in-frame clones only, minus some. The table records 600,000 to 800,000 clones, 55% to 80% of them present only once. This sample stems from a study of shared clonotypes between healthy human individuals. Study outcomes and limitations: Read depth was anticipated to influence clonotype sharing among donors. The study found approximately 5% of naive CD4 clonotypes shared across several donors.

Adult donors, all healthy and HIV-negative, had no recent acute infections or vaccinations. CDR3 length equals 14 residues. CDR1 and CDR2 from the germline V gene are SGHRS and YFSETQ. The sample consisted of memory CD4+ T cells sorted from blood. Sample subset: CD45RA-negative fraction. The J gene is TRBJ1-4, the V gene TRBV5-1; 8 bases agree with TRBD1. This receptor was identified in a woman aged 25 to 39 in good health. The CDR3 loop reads CASRTQGAGEKLFF. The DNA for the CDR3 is TGTGCCAGCAGAACTCAGGGGGCAGGCGAAAAACTGTTTTTT.